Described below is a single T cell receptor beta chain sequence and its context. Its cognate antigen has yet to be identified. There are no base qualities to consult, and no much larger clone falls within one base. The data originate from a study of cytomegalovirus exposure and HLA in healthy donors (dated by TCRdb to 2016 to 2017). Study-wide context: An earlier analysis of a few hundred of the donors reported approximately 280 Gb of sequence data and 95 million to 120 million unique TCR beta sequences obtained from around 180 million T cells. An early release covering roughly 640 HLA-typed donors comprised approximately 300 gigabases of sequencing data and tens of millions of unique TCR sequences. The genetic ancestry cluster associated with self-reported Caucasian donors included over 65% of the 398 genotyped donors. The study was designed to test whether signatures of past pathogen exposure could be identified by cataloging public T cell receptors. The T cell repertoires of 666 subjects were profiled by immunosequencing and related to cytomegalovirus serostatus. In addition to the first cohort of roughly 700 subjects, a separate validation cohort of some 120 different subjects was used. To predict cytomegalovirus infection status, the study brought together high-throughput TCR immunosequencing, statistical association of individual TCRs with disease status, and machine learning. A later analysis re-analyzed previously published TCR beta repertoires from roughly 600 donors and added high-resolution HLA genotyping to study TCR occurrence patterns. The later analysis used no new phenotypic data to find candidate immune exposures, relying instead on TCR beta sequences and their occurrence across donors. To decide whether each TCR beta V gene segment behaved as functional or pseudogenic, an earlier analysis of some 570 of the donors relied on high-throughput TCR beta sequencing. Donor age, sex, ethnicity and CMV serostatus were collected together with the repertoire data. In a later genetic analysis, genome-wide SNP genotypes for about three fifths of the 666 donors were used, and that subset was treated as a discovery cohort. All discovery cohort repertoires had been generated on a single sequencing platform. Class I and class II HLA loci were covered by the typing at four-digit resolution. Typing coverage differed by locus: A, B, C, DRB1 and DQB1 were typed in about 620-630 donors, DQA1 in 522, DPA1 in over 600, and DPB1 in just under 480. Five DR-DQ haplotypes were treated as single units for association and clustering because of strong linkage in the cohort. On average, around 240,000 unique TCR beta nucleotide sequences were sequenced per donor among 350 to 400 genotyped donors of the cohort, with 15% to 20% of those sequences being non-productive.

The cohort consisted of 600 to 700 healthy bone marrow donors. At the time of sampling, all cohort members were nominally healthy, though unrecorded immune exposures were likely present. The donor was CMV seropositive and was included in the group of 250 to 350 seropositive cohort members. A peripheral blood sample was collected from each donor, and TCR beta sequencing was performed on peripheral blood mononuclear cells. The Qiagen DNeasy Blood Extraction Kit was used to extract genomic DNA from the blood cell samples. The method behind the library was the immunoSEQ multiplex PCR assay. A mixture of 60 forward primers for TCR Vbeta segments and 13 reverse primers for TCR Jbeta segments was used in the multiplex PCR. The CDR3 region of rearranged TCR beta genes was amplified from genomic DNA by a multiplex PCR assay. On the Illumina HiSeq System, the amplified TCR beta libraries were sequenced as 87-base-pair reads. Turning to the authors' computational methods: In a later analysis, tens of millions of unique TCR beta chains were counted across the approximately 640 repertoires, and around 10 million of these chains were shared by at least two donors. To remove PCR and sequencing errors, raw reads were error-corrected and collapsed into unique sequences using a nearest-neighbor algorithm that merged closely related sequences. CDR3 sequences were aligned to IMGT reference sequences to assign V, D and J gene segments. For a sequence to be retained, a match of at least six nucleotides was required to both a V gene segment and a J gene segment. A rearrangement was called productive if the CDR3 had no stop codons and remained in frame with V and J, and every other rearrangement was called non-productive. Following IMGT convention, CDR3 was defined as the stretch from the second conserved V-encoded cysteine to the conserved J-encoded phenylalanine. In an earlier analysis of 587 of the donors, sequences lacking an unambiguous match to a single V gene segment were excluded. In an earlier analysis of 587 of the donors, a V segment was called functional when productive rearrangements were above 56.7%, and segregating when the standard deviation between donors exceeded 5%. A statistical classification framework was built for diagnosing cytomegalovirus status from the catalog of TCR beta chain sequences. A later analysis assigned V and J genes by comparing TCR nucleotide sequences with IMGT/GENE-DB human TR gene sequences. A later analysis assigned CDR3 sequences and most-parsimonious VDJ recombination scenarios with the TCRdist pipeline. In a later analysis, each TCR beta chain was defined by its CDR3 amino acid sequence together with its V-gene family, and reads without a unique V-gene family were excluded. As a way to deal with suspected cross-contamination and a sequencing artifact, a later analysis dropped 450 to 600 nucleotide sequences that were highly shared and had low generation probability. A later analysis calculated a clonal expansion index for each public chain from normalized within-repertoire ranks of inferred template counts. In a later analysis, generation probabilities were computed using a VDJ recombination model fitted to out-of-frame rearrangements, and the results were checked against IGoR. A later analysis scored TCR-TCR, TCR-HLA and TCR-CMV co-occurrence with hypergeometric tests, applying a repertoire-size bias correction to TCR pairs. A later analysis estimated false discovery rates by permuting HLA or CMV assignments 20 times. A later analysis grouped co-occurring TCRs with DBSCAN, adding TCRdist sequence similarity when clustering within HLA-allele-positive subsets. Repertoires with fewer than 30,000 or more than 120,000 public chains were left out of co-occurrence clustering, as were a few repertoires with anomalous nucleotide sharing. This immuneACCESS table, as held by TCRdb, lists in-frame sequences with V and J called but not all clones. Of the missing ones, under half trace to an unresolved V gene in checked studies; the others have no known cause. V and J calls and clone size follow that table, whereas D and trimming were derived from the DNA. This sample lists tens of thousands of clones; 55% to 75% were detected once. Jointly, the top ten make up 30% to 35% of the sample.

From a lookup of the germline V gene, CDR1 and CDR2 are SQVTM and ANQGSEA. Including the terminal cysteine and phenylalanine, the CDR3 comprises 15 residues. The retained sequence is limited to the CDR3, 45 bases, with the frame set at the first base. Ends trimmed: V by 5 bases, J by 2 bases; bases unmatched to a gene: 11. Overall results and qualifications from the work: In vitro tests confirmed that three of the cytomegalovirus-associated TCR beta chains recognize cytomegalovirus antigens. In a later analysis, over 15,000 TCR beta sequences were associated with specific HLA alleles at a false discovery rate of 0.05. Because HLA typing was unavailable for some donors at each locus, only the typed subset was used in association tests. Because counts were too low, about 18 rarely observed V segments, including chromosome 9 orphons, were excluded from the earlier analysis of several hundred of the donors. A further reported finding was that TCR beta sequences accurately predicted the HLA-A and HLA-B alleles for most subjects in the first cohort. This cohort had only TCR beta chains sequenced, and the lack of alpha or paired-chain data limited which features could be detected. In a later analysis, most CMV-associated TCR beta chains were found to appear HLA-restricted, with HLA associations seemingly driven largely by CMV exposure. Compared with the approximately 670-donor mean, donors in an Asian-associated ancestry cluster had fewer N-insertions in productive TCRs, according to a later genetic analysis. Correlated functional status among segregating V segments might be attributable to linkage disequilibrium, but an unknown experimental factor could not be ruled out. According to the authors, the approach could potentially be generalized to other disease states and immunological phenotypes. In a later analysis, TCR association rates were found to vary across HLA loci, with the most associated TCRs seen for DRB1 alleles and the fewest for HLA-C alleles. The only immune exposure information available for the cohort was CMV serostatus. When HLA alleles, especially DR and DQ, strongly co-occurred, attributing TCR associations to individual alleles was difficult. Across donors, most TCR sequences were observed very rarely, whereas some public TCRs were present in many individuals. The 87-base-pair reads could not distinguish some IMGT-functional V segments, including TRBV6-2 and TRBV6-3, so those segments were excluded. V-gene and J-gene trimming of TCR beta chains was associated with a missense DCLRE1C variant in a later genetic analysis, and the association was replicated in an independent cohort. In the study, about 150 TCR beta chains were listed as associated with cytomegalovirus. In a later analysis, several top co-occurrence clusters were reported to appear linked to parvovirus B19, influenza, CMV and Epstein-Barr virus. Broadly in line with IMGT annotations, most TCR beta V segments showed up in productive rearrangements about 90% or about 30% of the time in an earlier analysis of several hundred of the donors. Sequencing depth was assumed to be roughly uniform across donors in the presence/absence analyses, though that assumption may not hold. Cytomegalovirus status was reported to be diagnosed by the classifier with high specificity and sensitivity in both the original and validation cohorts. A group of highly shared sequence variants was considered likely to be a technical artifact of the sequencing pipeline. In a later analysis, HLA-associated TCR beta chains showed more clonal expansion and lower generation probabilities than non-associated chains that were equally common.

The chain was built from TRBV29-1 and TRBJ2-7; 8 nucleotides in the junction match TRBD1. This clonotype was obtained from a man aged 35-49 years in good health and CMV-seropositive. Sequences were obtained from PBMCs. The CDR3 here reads CSVTQPQGVAYEQYF. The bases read TGCAGCGTTACCCAACCACAGGGGGTGGCCTACGAGCAGTACTTC.